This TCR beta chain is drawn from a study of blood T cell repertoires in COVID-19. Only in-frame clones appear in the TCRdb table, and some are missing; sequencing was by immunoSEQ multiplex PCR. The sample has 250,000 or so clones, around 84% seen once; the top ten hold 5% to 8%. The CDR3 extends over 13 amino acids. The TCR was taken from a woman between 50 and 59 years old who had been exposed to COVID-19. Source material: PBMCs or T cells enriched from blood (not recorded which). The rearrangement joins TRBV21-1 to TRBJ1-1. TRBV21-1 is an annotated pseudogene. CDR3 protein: CASSKTERSEAFF. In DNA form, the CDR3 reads TGTGCCAGCAGCAAAACTGAGAGGAGCGAAGCTTTCTTT.